Following are 18 T cell receptor beta chains from one sample sequenced in a study of radiotherapy plus CTLA-4 blockade in lung cancer. The data were produced by immunoSEQ multiplex PCR, yet TCRdb's version contains in-frame clones alone and is incomplete. The sample lists some 48,000 clones, roughly 90% seen once, with around a sixth in the top ten. Material: peripheral blood, obtained from a patient treated with radiotherapy plus ipilimumab. Source of these receptors: a human donor with non-small cell lung cancer that progressed on radiotherapy plus ipilimumab. Some clones in this sample may be carry-over from other donors' samples.

The J gene is TRBJ2-5, the V gene TRBV11-2; possibly TRBD1 for D (5 bases). The CDR3 is 16 residues long. Germline CDR1 reads SGHAT; CDR2 reads FQNNGV. The V end lost 2 bases, the J end lost 3 bases, and 16 bases lay between the germline ends. CDR3 protein: CASSLMGMGPEETQYF. The CDR3 DNA sequence: TGTGCCAGCAGCTTAATGGGAATGGGGCCGGAAGAGACCCAGTACTTC.

The chain carries TRBV6-5 and TRBJ1-1; 9 nucleotides match TRBD1. The junction had 4 bases not matched to a gene; V was cut back by 5 bases and J by 6 bases. Germline V gene sequence: CDR1 MNHEY, CDR2 SVGAGI. The CDR3 runs to 13 residues. CDR3 protein: CASSPDRGAEAFF. CDR3 bases: TGTGCCAGCAGTCCGGACAGGGGAGCTGAAGCTTTCTTT.

CDR3 sequence: CASSPRGRSSGNTIYF. The CDR3 region has the DNA TGTGCCAGCAGCCCCCGCGGCAGAAGCTCTGGAAACACCATATATTTT. This chain joins TRBV14 and TRBJ1-3; D unresolved. Trimming shortened V by 4 bases and J by 0 bases, and 13 bases separated the two germline ends. The CDR3 contains 16 residues. The germline V gene encodes CDR1 SGHDN and CDR2 FVKESK.

V gene TRBV6-5 combines with J gene TRBJ2-1, with TRBD2 matching 7 bases. The germline V gene has CDR1 MNHEY and CDR2 SVGAGI. V lost 0 bases to trimming and J lost 3 bases; unmatched junction nucleotides: 5. This CDR3 has 16 amino acids. DNA of the CDR3: TGTGCCAGCAGTTACTCGGTGGGGGGGATCTACAATGAGCAGTTCTTC. Its translation is CASSYSVGGIYNEQFF.

The chain links TRBV7-8 to TRBJ2-7, with 10 bases matching TRBD1. Germline-derived CDR1 and CDR2 are SGHVS and FQNEAQ. The V gene end was trimmed by 2 bases and the J gene end by 1 base; junction bases not matched to a gene: 14. The CDR3 contains 19 residues. The CDR3 reads CASSLTRALGQGFSYEQYF. The CDR3 coding sequence is TGTGCCAGCAGCTTAACAAGGGCCCTGGGACAGGGGTTTTCCTACGAGCAGTACTTC.

This sequence joins TRBV7-8 and TRBJ1-1; weak D call: TRBD1 (5 bases). Per the germline V gene, CDR1 is SGHVS and CDR2 is FQNEAQ. The CDR3 consists of 15 residues. V was cut by 4 bases and J by 2 bases, with 14 bases left in between. CDR3 sequence: CASSSRQRINTEAFF. Here the CDR3 DNA reads TGTGCCAGCAGCTCTCGACAGCGTATTAACACTGAAGCTTTCTTT.

The chain employs TRBV7-9 and TRBJ1-1; D unclear. Between the trimmed V and J ends, which lost 5 bases and 1 base, there was a span of 14 bases. Per the germline V gene, CDR1 is SEHNR and CDR2 is FQNEAQ (reference sequence). The CDR3 length is 15 residues. CDR3 sequence: CASSKSTSSNTEAFF. The CDR3 bases are TGTGCCAGCAGCAAGTCCACAAGTTCGAACACTGAAGCTTTCTTT.

The J gene is TRBJ2-3, the V gene TRBV10-1; 7 bases are shared with TRBD1. Trimming at V came to 2 bases and at J to 0 bases, leaving 5 bases not matched to a gene. The CDR3 length is 16 residues. Germline lookup yields CDR1 WNHNN and CDR2 SYGVQD (reference sequence). CDR3 DNA sequence: TGCGCCAGCAGTGAGGAGGGACAGCCTAGCACAGATACGCAGTATTTT. Amino acids: CASSEEGQPSTDTQYF.

This chain joins TRBV7-2 and TRBJ1-4; 7 nucleotides agree with TRBD1. Germline V gene lookup returns CDR1 SGHTA and CDR2 FQGNSA. Trimming cost V 5 bases and J 5 bases; bases outside gene matches: 8. The CDR3 length is 15 residues. The CDR3 nucleotides read TGTGCCAGCAGCGACTCGGGACAGAGGAATGAAAAACTGTTTTTT. Translated: CASSDSGQRNEKLFF.

The chain recombines TRBV5-6 with TRBJ1-2; D remains ambiguous. Germline CDR1 is SGHDT and CDR2 is YYEEEE. V was trimmed by 0 bases and J by 2 bases, leaving 8 bases between them. This CDR3 is built from 14 residues. The CDR3 coding sequence is TGTGCCAGCAGCTTGGCTCTCAGAAACTATGGCTACACCTTC. Translated, it gives CASSLALRNYGYTF.

The chain couples TRBV1 to TRBJ1-1; the table's D call, TRBD1, has no DNA check behind it. TRBV1 is termed a pseudogene. This CDR3 comprises 17 residues. CDR3 amino acids: CTSSQSRQGHTNTEAFF. CDR3 sequence (DNA): TGCACCAGCAGCCAATCTCGACAGGGGCATACGAACACTGAAGCTTTCTTT.

This clone was seen a few times. The chain is built from TRBV14 and TRBJ2-6; D may be TRBD2 (5 bases). Trimming cost V 2 bases and J 4 bases, with 12 bases left between them. The CDR3 loop spans 16 amino acids. Per the germline V gene, CDR1 is SGHDN and CDR2 is FVKESK. The CDR3 loop is CASSQLLGAGANVLTF. The CDR3 nucleotides read TGTGCCAGCAGCCAACTTCTGGGAGCCGGGGCCAACGTCCTGACTTTC.

The rearrangement links TRBV19 to TRBJ2-2; 7 positions agree with TRBD1. This CDR3 spans 16 amino acids. Germline V gene data show CDR1 as LNHDA and CDR2 as SQIVND (reference sequence). V lost 5 bases, J lost 4 bases, and 10 bases stayed unmatched. The CDR3 DNA follows: TGTGCCAGTAGTTTCCACAGGGGCATCGGCACCGGGGAGCTGTTTTTT. Protein product: CASSFHRGIGTGELFF. Drawing the rest from reference TRBV19 and TRBJ2-2, the complete variable domain is DGGITQSPKYLFRKEGQNVTLSCEQNLNHDAMYWYRQDPGQGLRLIYYSQIVNDFQKGDIAEGYSVSREKKESFPLTVTSAQKNPTAFYLCASSFHRGIGTGELFFGEGSRLTVL.

The rearrangement joins TRBV9 to TRBJ2-2; 10 nucleotides align to TRBD2. J lost 5 bases, V lost 4 bases, and 8 bases had no gene match. CDR3 size: 16 residues. Germline V gene data show CDR1 as SGDLS and CDR2 as YYNGEE. The CDR3, as DNA: TGTGCCAGCAGCCCTCTAGCGGGACTAGCGACCGGGGAGCTGTTTTTT. It codes for CASSPLAGLATGELFF. Full variable domain (rest looked up from reference TRBV9 and TRBJ2-2): DSGVTQTPKHLITATGQRVTLRCSPRSGDLSVYWYQQSLDQGLQFLIQYYNGEERAKGNILERFSAQQFPDLHSELNLSSLELGDSALYFCASSPLAGLATGELFFGEGSRLTVL.

The chain links TRBV9 to TRBJ2-1, with TRBD1 matching 7 bases. The CDR3 length is 15 residues. V trimming: 0 bases; J trimming: 9 bases; junction bases outside the gene matches: 9. Per the germline V gene, CDR1 is SGDLS and CDR2 is YYNGEE. The CDR3 sequence: CASSVEKNRGGEQFF. The CDR3 bases are TGTGCCAGCAGCGTAGAGAAGAACAGGGGCGGTGAGCAGTTCTTC.

The rearrangement links TRBV27 to TRBJ2-1, with TRBD1 matching over 10 bases. CDR1 is MNHEY, CDR2 SMNVEV, per germline (reference sequence). Germline trimming cut 7 bases from V and 4 bases from J; bases unmatched to any gene: 7. The CDR3 is 15 amino acids. The CDR3 spells CASNLPGQGYNEQFF. The CDR3 DNA reads as TGTGCCAGCAACCTCCCGGGACAGGGGTACAATGAGCAGTTCTTC.

The chain uses TRBV27 and TRBJ2-5, with D hard to call. V dropped 0 bases and J dropped 2 bases, with 7 bases sitting between them. Germline lookup yields CDR1 MNHEY and CDR2 SMNVEV (reference sequence). This CDR3 has 14 amino acids. The CDR3 DNA reads TGTGCCAGCAGTTTATCGAACTCTCAAGAGACCCAGTACTTC. Protein product: CASSLSNSQETQYF.

V usage is TRBV28 and J usage is TRBJ1-2, with a possible D match to TRBD1 (5 bases). Trimming removed 5 bases from V and 6 bases from J, with 16 bases in between. Germline V gene sequence: CDR1 MDHEN, CDR2 SYDVKM. CDR3 length: 14 amino acids. CDR3 nucleotides: TGTGCCAGCAGTCCCAATCGACAGATGAATGGCTACACCTTC. Protein: CASSPNRQMNGYTF.